A single sample is the source of the 19 T cell receptor beta chains below, sequenced in a study of T cell responses to AZD1222 COVID-19 vaccine. Only in-frame clones appear in the TCRdb table, and some are missing; sequencing was by immunoSEQ multiplex PCR. The table has some 150,000 clones, 85% to 95% seen once; the top ten hold about 1.4%. The sample consisted of peripheral blood, taken 28 days after the second AZD1222 dose. These receptors came from an adult who received the AZD1222 COVID-19 vaccine.

The chain uses TRBV2 and TRBJ1-1, with 8 bases fitting TRBD1. The ends lost 6 bases at V and 8 bases at J; junction bases unmatched: 11. The CDR3 length is 14 residues. Germline CDR1 reads SNHLY; CDR2 reads FYNNEI. The CDR3: CASSYDRGSREAFF. The CDR3, as DNA: TGTGCCAGCAGCTACGACAGGGGATCTCGCGAAGCTTTCTTT.

The chain is built from TRBV30 and TRBJ2-3, with 7 bases identical to TRBD2. V lost 4 bases to trimming and J lost 1 base; unmatched junction nucleotides: 5. The V gene's germline CDR1 is GTSNPN and CDR2 SVGIG (reference sequence). The CDR3 has 14 amino acids. CDR3 DNA: TGTGCCTGGACTAGCGGAATTGGCACAGATACGCAGTATTTT. Translation gives CAWTSGIGTDTQYF. Filled out from reference TRBV30 and TRBJ2-3, the complete variable domain reads SQTIHQWPATLVQPVGSPLSLECTVEGTSNPNLYWYRQAAGRGLQLLFYSVGIGQISSEVPQNLSASRPQDRQFILSSKKLLLSDSGFYLCAWTSGIGTDTQYFGPGTRLTVL.

The chain recombines TRBV6-5 with TRBJ1-2; a possible D gene is TRBD1 (5 bases). The CDR3 is 13 residues long. Per the germline V gene, CDR1 is MNHEY and CDR2 is SVGAGI. The V gene lost 4 bases and the J gene lost 5 bases, with 11 bases spanning the gap. Here the CDR3 reads CASSFRREYGYTF. CDR3 in DNA: TGTGCCAGCAGTTTTCGCAGGGAATATGGCTACACCTTC.

This rearrangement joins TRBV6-5 to TRBJ2-5; 7 bases map to TRBD2. The CDR3 extends over 15 amino acids. CDR1 and CDR2 (germline): MNHEY, SVGAGI. The V and J ends lost 6 bases and 1 base, in that order; junction bases with no gene match: 8. CDR3 in DNA: TGTGCCAGCAGCTTCCTAGGGACTATCCAAGAGACCCAGTACTTC. It yields the protein CASSFLGTIQETQYF.

Concerning this clone itself: An end of the junction differs from the germline gene, which may be a read error. The J gene is TRBJ1-1, the V gene TRBV27, with D tentatively TRBD1 (6 bases). Germline CDR1 is MNHEY and CDR2 is SMNVEV (reference sequence). CDR3 length equals 13 residues. The CDR3 sequence: CASRLSGATEAFF. The CDR3 DNA sequence: TGTGCCAGCAGGTTATCAGGGGCCACTGAAGCTTTCTTT.

The V and J genes are TRBV7-9 and TRBJ2-7, with D possibly being TRBD1 (6 bases). CDR1 and CDR2 (germline): SEHNR, FQNEAQ (reference sequence). Trimming took off 2 bases at V and 1 base at J, with 9 bases between the two ends. The CDR3 extends over 14 amino acids. The CDR3: CASSLLGASYEQYF. Here the CDR3 DNA reads TGTGCCAGCAGCTTACTGGGGGCGTCCTACGAGCAGTACTTC.

The genes are TRBV9 and TRBJ2-5, with TRBD1 identical over 9 bases. Germline values: CDR1 SGDLS, CDR2 YYNGEE. The CDR3 is 16 residues long. V lost 0 bases and J lost 4; bases outside the gene matches: 7. CDR3 residues: CASSVEHGTGLETQYF. The CDR3 DNA reads TGTGCCAGCAGCGTAGAACATGGGACAGGGTTAGAGACCCAGTACTTC.

This sequence joins TRBV30 and TRBJ1-1; maybe TRBD1 (5 bases). Trimming shortened V by 0 bases and J by 4 bases, and 21 bases separated the two germline ends. The CDR3 is 17 amino acids. The germline gives CDR1 GTSNPN, CDR2 SVGIG (reference sequence). CDR3 in DNA: TGTGCCTGGAGTGTAAACGGGGCGCTACTACCTGGCACTGAAGCTTTCTTT. It yields the protein CAWSVNGALLPGTEAFF.

The count of this clone is one. The chain's CDR3 is CASSIFSGGSYNEQFF. Written as DNA, the CDR3 is TGTGCCAGTAGTATTTTTAGCGGGGGCTCCTACAATGAGCAGTTCTTC. V gene TRBV19 combines with J gene TRBJ2-1, with 9 bases that match TRBD2. There are 16 residues in the CDR3. The junction had 3 bases not matched to a gene; V was cut back by 3 bases and J by 0 bases. Germline-derived CDR1 and CDR2 are LNHDA and SQIVND (reference sequence).

V is TRBV7-9 and J is TRBJ2-3; D is uncertain. The V end lost 7 bases, the J end lost 0 bases, and 5 bases lay between the germline ends. Germline lookup yields CDR1 SEHNR and CDR2 FQNEAQ (reference sequence). The CDR3 has 12 amino acids. The DNA of the CDR3 is TGTGCCAGCACTTGGAGCACAGATACGCAGTATTTT. This encodes CASTWSTDTQYF.

J is TRBJ2-1 and V is TRBV4-1; 12 bases fit TRBD2. CDR3 length: 16 amino acids. J was trimmed by 7 bases and V by 1 base; bases with no gene match: 5. Per germline, CDR1 MGHRA and CDR2 YSYEKL. DNA of the CDR3: TGCGCCAGCAGCCAAGTAGGACTAGCGGGAAGAAATGAGCAGTTCTTC. It specifies CASSQVGLAGRNEQFF.

The CDR3: CASSQPDRVTNEKLFF. The CDR3 coding sequence is TGCGCCAGCAGCCAACCTGACAGGGTTACTAATGAAAAACTGTTTTTT. The genes are TRBV4-1 and TRBJ1-4; TRBD1 aligns across 7 bases. CDR1 and CDR2 from the germline V gene are MGHRA and YSYEKL. The CDR3 consists of 16 residues. V shed 2 bases, J shed 2 bases, and the junction held 5 bases outside the gene matches.

This chain links TRBV7-3 with TRBJ2-2; D ambiguous. Per the germline V gene, CDR1 is SGHTA and CDR2 is FQGTGA. The CDR3 runs to 13 residues. V lost 0 bases to trimming and J lost 5 bases, with 4 bases between them. The DNA of the CDR3 is TGTGCCAGCAGCTTAACAGGGACCGGGGAGCTGTTTTTT. Translated, it gives CASSLTGTGELFF. Looking up the rest from reference TRBV7-3 and TRBJ2-2 gives the full variable domain: GAGVSQTPSNKVTEKGKYVELRCDPISGHTALYWYRQSLGQGPEFLIYFQGTGAADDSGLPNDRFFAVRPEGSVSTLKIQRTERGDSAVYLCASSLTGTGELFFGEGSRLTVL.

The V call is TRBV7-8, the J call TRBJ2-2; D possibly corresponds to TRBD1 (5 bases). V gave up 2 bases and J gave up 2 bases, with 12 bases separating them. CDR1 and CDR2 (germline): SGHVS, FQNEAQ. This CDR3 comprises 16 residues. Written as DNA, the CDR3 is TGTGCCAGCAGCTTAATTTGGCAGGGTAACACCGGGGAGCTGTTTTTT. Protein product: CASSLIWQGNTGELFF.

The chain carries TRBV28 and TRBJ2-1; D may be TRBD2 (5 bases). Trimming pared 2 bases from V and 10 bases from J, leaving 15 bases between. The CDR3 runs 14 residues. Germline V gene lookup returns CDR1 MDHEN and CDR2 SYDVKM. CDR3 nucleotides: TGTGCCAGCAGTTTAACGCGCGGGCCGACGGAGCAGTTCTTC. This gives the protein CASSLTRGPTEQFF.

The J gene is TRBJ2-3, the V gene TRBV11-2; 11 nucleotides match TRBD1. J gave up 5 bases and V 2 bases, and 3 bases lay outside the gene matches. Germline CDR1 reads SGHAT; CDR2 reads FQNNGV. This CDR3 spans 15 amino acids. CDR3 bases: TGTGCCAGCAGCTTATTCGGGACAGGGGGAGATACGCAGTATTTT. This encodes CASSLFGTGGDTQYF.

The J gene is TRBJ2-7, the V gene TRBV5-6; 7 bases align to TRBD2. J gave up 4 bases and V 1 base, and 11 bases lay outside the gene matches. From germline, CDR1 is SGHDT and CDR2 YYEEEE. CDR3 length: 16 amino acids. In DNA form, the CDR3 reads TGTGCCAGCAGCTTGCGGACCAGCGGGAAGGGGTACGAGCAGTACTTC. It yields the protein CASSLRTSGKGYEQYF.

This chain links TRBV7-2 with TRBJ1-2, with a tentative D call TRBD1 (5 bases). V was pared by 8 bases and J by 4 bases, with 20 bases between. The CDR3 is 15 residues long. Germline V gives CDR1 SGHTA, CDR2 FQGNSA. Here the CDR3 reads CASVSVRGRPYGYTF. DNA for the CDR3: TGTGCCAGCGTTTCTGTTAGGGGCCGGCCCTATGGCTACACCTTC.

CDR3 in amino acids: CASSRQFGANVLTF. Written as DNA, the CDR3 is TGTGCCAGCAGCCGACAATTCGGGGCCAACGTCCTGACTTTC. This rearrangement joins TRBV14 to TRBJ2-6; the D is unclear. Trimming took 4 bases from V and 4 from J, leaving 8 bases between them. The germline gives CDR1 SGHDN, CDR2 FVKESK. The CDR3 runs to 14 residues.